The clone carrying this TCR beta chain was observed a handful of times. No antigen is known for it. These data come from a study of graft-versus-host responses after intestinal transplantation. At the level of the study: Among the recipients, all got anti-thymocyte globulin induction and then tacrolimus and steroids for about 3 years.

Sequencing used immunoSEQ multiplex PCR; TCRdb keeps in-frame clones, though not all of them. The sample includes over 15,000 clones, 75% to 95% of them seen just once. V dropped 0 bases and J dropped 0; count of bases not matched to a gene: 0. CDR3 length: 15 residues. The V gene's germline CDR1 is MNHEY and CDR2 SVGAGI. The study's findings and limits: Some GvH clones appeared in ileal mucosa or blood before recipient bone marrow.

The V call is TRBV6-5, the J call TRBJ2-7; 9 nucleotides agree with TRBD1. The starting material was PBMCs, obtained about 350 days after transplant. The origin of this receptor is a human patient who received an intestinal transplant, so some T cells may come from the graft donor. In nucleotides, the CDR3 is TGTGCCAGCAGTTACTCGACAGGGGGCTCCTACGAGCAGTACTTC. This codes for CASSYSTGGSYEQYF.